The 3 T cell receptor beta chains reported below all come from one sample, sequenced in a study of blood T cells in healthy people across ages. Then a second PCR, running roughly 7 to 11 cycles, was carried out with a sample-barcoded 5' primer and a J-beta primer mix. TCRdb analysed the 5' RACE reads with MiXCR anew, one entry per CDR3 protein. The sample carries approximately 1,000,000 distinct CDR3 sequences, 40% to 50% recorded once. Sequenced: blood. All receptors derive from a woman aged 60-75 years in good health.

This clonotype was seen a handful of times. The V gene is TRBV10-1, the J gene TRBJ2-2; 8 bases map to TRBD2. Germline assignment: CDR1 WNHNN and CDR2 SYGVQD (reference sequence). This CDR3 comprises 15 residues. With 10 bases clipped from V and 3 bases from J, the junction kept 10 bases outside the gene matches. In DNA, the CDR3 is TGCGCCACCCTTAGCGGGATTAAGTACACCGGGGAGCTGTTTTTT. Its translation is CATLSGIKYTGELFF.

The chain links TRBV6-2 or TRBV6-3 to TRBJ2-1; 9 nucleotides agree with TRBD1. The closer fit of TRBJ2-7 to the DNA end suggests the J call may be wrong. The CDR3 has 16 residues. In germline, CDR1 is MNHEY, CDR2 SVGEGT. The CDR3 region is CASRSRQGGSYNEQYF. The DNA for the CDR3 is TGTGCCAGCAGATCAAGACAGGGGGGGTCCTACAATGAGCAGTACTTC.

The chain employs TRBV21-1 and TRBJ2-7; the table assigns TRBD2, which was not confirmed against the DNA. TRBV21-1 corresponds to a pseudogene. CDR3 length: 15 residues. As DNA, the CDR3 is TGTGCCAGCAGCGTCCGGGACGGCCCTTCCTACGAGCAGTACTTC. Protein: CASSVRDGPSYEQYF.